This T cell receptor (beta chain) was documented in a study of low-dose radiotherapy and immunotherapy resistance in tumors. Study as a whole: Intravenous cyclophosphamide 200 mg/m2 was given every two weeks, one day before radiation and immunotherapy.

This CDR3 has 18 amino acids. Germline CDR1 and CDR2: LGHDT and YNNKEL (reference sequence). V was clipped by 3 bases and J by 4 bases, with 24 bases between them. TRAV- and TRBV-specific primers primed first-strand cDNA, covering alpha and beta chains. A constant-region primer paired with the V-primer adapter amplified TCRs over about 20 PCR cycles. TCRdb recomputed calls from the reads with MiXCR, one row per CDR3 protein. Of under 95,000 distinct CDR3 sequences listed, roughly 17% are singletons. The sample holds many counts of this clonotype. Time point indicated: after trial treatment. As for treatment: LDRT plus nivolumab, ipilimumab, low-dose cyclophosphamide and aspirin (RACIN trial).

The TCR was taken from a male donor with prostate cancer. This rearrangement joins TRBV3-1 to TRBJ2-5, with TRBD2 as a possible D gene (7 bases). The material sequenced was PBMCs, taken after low-dose radiotherapy plus immunotherapy. The CDR3 here is CASSQPGGREGTGETQYF. In DNA, the CDR3 is TGTGCCAGCAGCCAGCCCGGGGGCAGGGAGGGCACTGGAGAGACCCAGTACTTC.